The TCR beta chain under discussion was sequenced for a study of OX40 agonist ivuxolimab in advanced cancers. Study overall: A male proportion of 70% to 90% was recorded, with mean age around 64 years and range 23 to 79. Previous treatment with anti-PD-1, anti-PD-L1 or anti-CTLA-4 therapy was allowed; less than 45% had received some. Regarding the study as a whole: People who partly responded at 0.1-3.0 mg/kg had some of the least clonal expansion seen. Clonal expansion was seen in CD4+ and CD8+ blood T cells by week 6 at 0.1 to 3.0 mg/kg.

Of note for this clone: What it binds is unknown.

Germline CDR1 reads MGHRA; CDR2 reads YSYEKL. Trimming left V 1 base short and J 0 bases short, with 13 bases between. The CDR3 totals 17 residues. Method: immunoSEQ multiplex PCR; TCRdb's copy keeps in-frame clones and lacks some. The sample carries tens of thousands of clones, approximately 80% recorded once. The chain combines TRBV4-1 with TRBJ1-3, with D tentatively TRBD1 (5 bases). The receptor was derived from an adult with an advanced solid tumor such as melanoma, head and neck, liver or kidney cancer. This specimen was CD4+ or CD8+ T cells sorted from blood, taken in a trial of the OX40 agonist ivuxolimab. The CDR3 loop reads CASSQVEGLSSGNTIYF. For the CDR3, the DNA is TGCGCCAGCAGCCAAGTCGAGGGGCTTAGCTCTGGAAACACCATATATTTT.